The rows below give T cell receptor beta chains drawn from one sample of a study of T cell responses to AZD1222 COVID-19 vaccine. Libraries were prepared by immunoSEQ multiplex PCR; TCRdb keeps only in-frame clonotypes and omits some of them. The table lists around 160,000 clones, under 95% of them singletons. The source was peripheral blood, collected on day 0 of AZD1222 vaccination. All receptors derive from an adult in good health. The CDR3 runs from the conserved cysteine through the conserved F or W. D genes are given only for firm matches. Not every row has a clone size; where given, it reads once, few, many or a size class.

v_gene: TRBV5-1
abundance: .
j_gene: TRBJ2-7
d_gene: .
CDR3nt: TGCGCCAGCAGGGTTTCAACAGGGACCTACGAGCAGTACTTC
CDR3aa: CASRVSTGTYEQYF

v_gene: TRBV7-2
abundance: .
j_gene: TRBJ2-3
d_gene: TRBD2
CDR3nt: TGTGCCAGCAGCAGAGAAGGGCGGGGGGGCACAGATACGCAGTATTTT
CDR3aa: CASSREGRGGTDTQYF

v_gene: TRBV19
abundance: .
j_gene: TRBJ1-1
d_gene: TRBD1
CDR3nt: TGTGCCAGTAGTTTAGGACAGGGGGCTATCGCTGAAGCTTTCTTT
CDR3aa: CASSLGQGAIAEAFF

v_gene: TRBV7-9
abundance: .
j_gene: TRBJ2-5
d_gene: .
CDR3nt: TGTGCCATCGATCTTCGGTTAGAGGAGACCCAGTACTTC
CDR3aa: CAIDLRLEETQYF

v_gene: TRBV5-8
abundance: .
j_gene: TRBJ2-7
d_gene: TRBD1
CDR3nt: TGTGCCAGTGGGACAGGGGGCAGGAACGAGCAGTACTTC
CDR3aa: CASGTGGRNEQYF

v_gene: TRBV12-3/TRBV12-4
abundance: .
j_gene: TRBJ1-5
d_gene: .
CDR3nt: TGTGCCAGCAGTTTCGGTCGACACCAGCCCCAGCATTTT
CDR3aa: CASSFGRHQPQHF

v_gene: TRBV6-2/TRBV6-3
abundance: .
j_gene: TRBJ1-6
d_gene: .
CDR3nt: TGTGCCAGCAGTTACCCTAATCGCCATTCACCCCTCCACTTT
CDR3aa: CASSYPNRHSPLHF

v_gene: TRBV9
abundance: once
j_gene: TRBJ2-3
d_gene: TRBD2
CDR3nt: TGTGCCAGCAGCGTATCCGGGACTAGCGGCACAGATACGCAGTATTTT
CDR3aa: CASSVSGTSGTDTQYF

v_gene: TRBV15
abundance: .
j_gene: TRBJ1-5
d_gene: TRBD1
CDR3nt: TGTGCCACCAGCAGGACAGGGTGGGATCAGCCCCAGCATTTT
CDR3aa: CATSRTGWDQPQHF

v_gene: TRBV11-2
abundance: .
j_gene: TRBJ1-2
d_gene: TRBD1
CDR3nt: TGTGCCAGCAGCTGGGACAGGGGTGACTATGGCTACACCTTC
CDR3aa: CASSWDRGDYGYTF

v_gene: TRBV7-8
abundance: .
j_gene: TRBJ2-1
d_gene: .
CDR3nt: TGTGCCAGCAGCCGTCCAGCCCGCGAGCAGTTCTTC
CDR3aa: CASSRPAREQFF

v_gene: TRBV10-1
abundance: once
j_gene: TRBJ2-7
d_gene: .
CDR3nt: TGCGCCAGCAGCCCCGGTGGGGGCCCCTACGAGCAGTACTTC
CDR3aa: CASSPGGGPYEQYF

v_gene: TRBV18
abundance: .
j_gene: TRBJ2-7
d_gene: .
CDR3nt: TGTGCCAGCTCACCCCTTCGGTCTGACGAGCAGTACTTC
CDR3aa: CASSPLRSDEQYF

v_gene: TRBV12-3/TRBV12-4
abundance: .
j_gene: TRBJ1-3
d_gene: .
CDR3nt: TGTGCCAGCAGCCCCGGGAACACCATATATTTT
CDR3aa: CASSPGNTIYF

v_gene: TRBV19
abundance: .
j_gene: TRBJ1-3
d_gene: TRBD1
CDR3nt: TGTGCCAGTAGTGAGACAGGGGACTCTGGAAACACCATATATTTT
CDR3aa: CASSETGDSGNTIYF

v_gene: TRBV18
abundance: .
j_gene: TRBJ2-7
d_gene: TRBD2
CDR3nt: TGTGCCAGCTCACCAGTACTAGCGGGAGGCGTGTACGAGCAGTACTTC
CDR3aa: CASSPVLAGGVYEQYF

v_gene: TRBV6-5
abundance: .
j_gene: TRBJ2-7
d_gene: .
CDR3nt: TGTGCCACACTTGACTACCTCTCCTACGAGCAGTACTTC
CDR3aa: CATLDYLSYEQYF

v_gene: TRBV5-6
abundance: once
j_gene: TRBJ2-2
d_gene: .
CDR3nt: TGTGCCAGCAGCTTGTGGACCGATGTAAACACCGGGGAGCTGTTTTTT
CDR3aa: CASSLWTDVNTGELFF

v_gene: TRBV21-1
abundance: .
j_gene: TRBJ1-4
d_gene: .
CDR3nt: TGTGCCGGAGCGAATAAAGGACAGGGGGATCCTAATGAAAAACTGTTTTTT
CDR3aa: CAGANKGQGDPNEKLFF